This T cell receptor beta chain was captured by sequencing in a study of blood T cell repertoires in COVID-19 (TCRdb year 2020). About the full investigation: The collaborator samples originated in the United States, Italy and Spain and spanned the acute and convalescent phases of COVID-19. The material from the prospective study consisted of cDNA or gDNA derived from T cells, B-cell-depleted T cells, or PBMCs. The dataset comprised deeply sampled blood TCRbeta repertoires from subjects exposed to, actively infected with, or recovered from COVID-19. The repertoires were made available in a free public database intended to serve as a resource for research on the immune response to SARS-CoV-2. The samples were drawn from two sources: the first 160 participants of the ongoing ImmuneRACE study, and 1,000 to 1,500 subjects contributed by 6 global collaborators. Nearly every sample came with metadata listing a de-identified subject ID, COVID-19 status, age in years and sex. HLA class I and class II types, where available, came from metadata supplied by the sample provider rather than from assay-based typing.

TCRbeta CDR3 regions were amplified from genomic DNA by means of the immunoSEQ Assay, a bias-controlled multiplex PCR. The study's own analysis went as follows. The number of nucleated cells in each sample was estimated by amplification of reference gene primers within the assay. Sequence reads were collapsed and filtered to measure the absolute abundance of every unique TCRbeta CDR3 rearrangement. For each sample, productive Simpson clonality was calculated as the square root of Simpson's diversity index across productive rearrangements. Not all clones reach the TCRdb copy of this immuneACCESS table, which keeps in-frame sequences only. Checked studies attribute under half of the gap to unresolved V genes and leave the rest unexplained. Clone size and V and J calls were adopted from that table, with D and trimming inferred from the DNA. The sample table records hundreds of thousands of clones; approximately 88% of these occur just once. The ten largest clonotypes hold around 27% of the sample.

Whole blood was collected in K2EDTA tubes by collaborating institutions according to the institutions' own protocols. Collaborator samples were shipped for TCRbeta analysis as frozen whole blood, isolated PBMCs, or DNA extracted from either sample type. Results and caveats for the whole study, not just this receptor: The quantity of clinical and demographic metadata differed by source and by participant and was supplied without curation.

Of note for this clone: No antigen is known for it. No qualities accompany the bases; no much larger clone lies one base away.

Reading from cysteine to phenylalanine, the CDR3 counts 13 amino acids. Just CDR3 DNA is preserved here, 39 bases in frame from base 1. Ends trimmed: V by 5 bases, J by 8 bases; bases unmatched to a gene: 8. The sequencing input was peripheral blood. The sequence derives from a man between 40 and 49 years old with acute or convalescent COVID-19. The sequence joins TRBV12-3 or TRBV12-4 to TRBJ1-2; the junction holds 7 bases that match TRBD1. This receptor has the CDR3 CASSVRQGDGYTF. The nucleotide sequence is given as TGTGCCAGCAGTGTAAGACAGGGCGACGGCTACACCTTC.